These 24 T cell receptor beta chains share one sample of origin, sequenced in a study of human T cells and chemical hapten exposure. RNA extraction used unfractionated whole blood as the source of total RNA. Individual cDNA molecules had unique molecular identifiers attached to them by the library. MiXCR was run by TCRdb on the reads, yielding one entry per CDR3 protein. The data show more than 100,000 distinct CDR3 sequences, about 8.9% seen once. The sequenced sample consisted of whole blood. The receptors were sampled from a human donor in good health. Some clones in this sample may be carry-over from other donors' samples.

This clonotype was seen more than once but under ten times. The chain combines TRBV5-1 with TRBJ2-1; D gene unclear. The CDR3 loop spans 16 amino acids. V lost 0 bases to trimming and J lost 4 bases, with 14 bases between them. Germline CDR1 SGHRS, CDR2 YFSETQ. The DNA of the CDR3 is TGCGCCAGCAGCTTGGGTCGAGCGCAATCGTACAATGAGCAGTTCTTC. It codes for CASSLGRAQSYNEQFF.

This clonotype was recorded at least ten times. The chain couples TRBV29-1 to TRBJ2-7, with D unresolved. With 4 bases removed from V and 4 bases from J, the gap between germline ends came to 8 bases. The CDR3 totals 11 residues. Germline V gene sequence: CDR1 SQVTM, CDR2 ANQGSEA. The CDR3 here is CSVVTKYEQYF. As DNA, the CDR3 is TGCAGCGTTGTAACGAAGTACGAGCAGTACTTC.

J is TRBJ2-4 and V is TRBV5-4; possibly TRBD1 for D (5 bases). Germline-derived CDR1 and CDR2 are SGHNT and YYREEE (reference sequence). Trimming left V 0 bases short and J 0 bases short, with 16 bases between. This CDR3 spans 18 amino acids. The CDR3: CASSLDGAEYIAKNIQYF. The CDR3 DNA reads as TGTGCCAGCAGCTTGGATGGGGCCGAGTACATAGCCAAAAACATTCAGTACTTC.

This chain connects TRBV4-2 to TRBJ2-5; no clear D gene. Germline CDR1 LGHNA, CDR2 YNFKEQ. CDR3 length equals 15 residues. Trimming removed 1 base at V and 1 base at J, with 10 bases between. The CDR3 DNA is TGTGCCAGCAGCCAAGGGCGTGGAACCCAAGAGACCCAGTACTTC. This sequence encodes CASSQGRGTQETQYF.

In this sample, this clonotype turned up a few times. The chain couples TRBV7-6 to TRBJ2-7, with TRBD1 as a possible D gene (6 bases). Germline V CDR1 and CDR2: SGHVS, FNYEAQ. Trimming removed 5 bases from V and 2 bases from J, with 16 bases in between. This CDR3 comprises 15 residues. The CDR3 DNA reads TGTGCCAGCAGCCCGCGGACAGATTTGACCTACGAGCAGTACTTC. This translates into CASSPRTDLTYEQYF.

In its sample, this clonotype was seen many times. The chain joins TRBV18 to TRBJ1-1, with 11 bases lining up with TRBD1. Trimming took 0 bases from V and 5 from J; bases not matched to a gene: 8. Germline lookup yields CDR1 KGHSH and CDR2 LQKENI. This CDR3 spans 17 amino acids. The DNA for the CDR3 is TGTGCCAGCTCACCACCGGACAGGGGGCAGATTGAAACTGAAGCTTTCTTT. This encodes CASSPPDRGQIETEAFF. Variable domain in full (rest from reference TRBV18 and TRBJ1-1): NAGVMQNPRHLVRRRGQEARLRCSPMKGHSHVYWYRQLPEEGLKFMVYLQKENIIDESGMPKERFSAEFPKEGPSILRIQQVVRGDSAAYFCASSPPDRGQIETEAFFGQGTRLTVV.

The chain recombines TRBV12-3 or TRBV12-4 with TRBJ2-1; 8 bases fit TRBD1. The CDR3 length is 14 residues. V trimming: 5 bases; J trimming: 4 bases; junction bases outside the gene matches: 4. This CDR3 is CASSIGQGYNEQFF. CDR3 DNA: TGTGCCAGCAGTATCGGACAGGGTTACAATGAGCAGTTCTTC.

In this sample, this clonotype turned up many times. The chain couples TRBV20-1 to TRBJ1-4, with a tentative D call TRBD1 (5 bases). The CDR3 loop spans 14 amino acids. Germline CDR1 DFQATT, CDR2 SNEGSKA (reference sequence). V was trimmed by 0 bases and J by 8 bases, leaving 13 bases between them. The CDR3 spells CSARDRGDGEKLFF. The CDR3 nucleotides are TGCAGTGCTAGAGATCGGGGGGACGGGGAAAAACTGTTTTTT.

This sequence joins TRBV7-9 and TRBJ2-5; unclear D gene. Trimming left V 1 base short and J 7 bases short, with 13 bases between. In germline, CDR1 is SEHNR, CDR2 FQNEAQ (reference sequence). The CDR3 extends over 14 amino acids. The CDR3 loop reads CASSLVGLDGTQYF. Written as DNA, the CDR3 is TGTGCCAGCAGCTTAGTGGGCCTGGACGGGACCCAGTACTTC.

The gene calls are TRBV5-5 and TRBJ2-1, with 11 nucleotides matching TRBD2. Trimming removed 2 bases from V and 2 bases from J; junction bases left unmatched: 3. This CDR3 is 16 amino acids long. Germline-derived CDR1 and CDR2 are SGHKS and YYEKEE (reference sequence). The CDR3 bases are TGTGCCAGCAGCTTCTCTAGCGGGGGGACCTACAATGAGCAGTTCTTC. This sequence encodes CASSFSSGGTYNEQFF.

This chain connects TRBV6-2 or TRBV6-3 to TRBJ2-7, with 7 bases aligning to TRBD2. This CDR3 comprises 14 residues. J gave up 6 bases and V 1 base, and 6 bases lay outside the gene matches. Germline CDR1 MNHEY, CDR2 SVGEGT. For the CDR3, the DNA is TGTGCCAGCAGTTACTTAGGACTAGTCAGCGAGCAGTACTTC. It specifies CASSYLGLVSEQYF.

This clonotype occurred many times. This chain links TRBV7-6 with TRBJ2-1; tentatively, D is TRBD1 or TRBD2 (5 bases each). V shed 4 bases and J shed 5 bases, with 15 bases lying between them. Germline V CDR1 and CDR2: SGHVS, FNYEAQ. The CDR3 covers 15 residues. Written as DNA, the CDR3 is TGTGCCAGCAGCTCGACCGGGACGTTCAACAATGAGCAGTTCTTC. This codes for CASSSTGTFNNEQFF.

This chain links TRBV7-2 with TRBJ1-5; 11 nucleotides agree with TRBD1. This CDR3 region has 15 residues. Germline V gives CDR1 SGHTA, CDR2 FQGNSA. Trimming cost V 3 bases and J 6 bases; bases outside gene matches: 4. The CDR3 sequence: CASSFGQGAGQPQHF. CDR3 nucleotides: TGTGCCAGCAGCTTTGGACAGGGGGCCGGTCAGCCCCAGCATTTT.

This clonotype was recorded a few times. The chain links TRBV12-3 or TRBV12-4 to TRBJ2-7, with D possibly matching TRBD2 (6 bases). Between the trimmed V and J ends, which lost 5 bases and 7 bases, there was a span of 21 bases. This CDR3 comprises 15 residues. DNA for the CDR3: TGTGCCAGCAGTCAGTGGGGTGGAGGGAAGGGTGAGCAGTACTTC. Translated, it gives CASSQWGGGKGEQYF.

This clonotype was detected a few times. V usage is TRBV7-9 and J usage is TRBJ2-2; TRBD1 is a possible D gene (6 bases). CDR1 SEHNR and CDR2 FQNEAQ come from the germline V gene (reference sequence). V was trimmed by 7 bases and J by 0 bases, leaving 15 bases between them. CDR3 length equals 16 residues. The CDR3 is CASIVGHSSNTGELFF. DNA for the CDR3: TGTGCCAGCATCGTGGGACATTCTTCGAACACCGGGGAGCTGTTTTTT.

The sample holds a few counts of this clonotype. This sequence joins TRBV7-9 and TRBJ2-7; possibly TRBD1 for D (5 bases). The ends were cut back, 0 bases at V and 7 bases at J, with 16 bases in the middle. Per germline, CDR1 SEHNR and CDR2 FQNEAQ (reference sequence). CDR3 length: 15 amino acids. The DNA of the CDR3 is TGTGCCAGCAGCTTAGCCCCTGGGGCGCATCGAGAGCAGTACTTC. Amino acids: CASSLAPGAHREQYF.

This clonotype was counted ten times or more. The gene calls are TRBV10-3 and TRBJ1-5; D possibly corresponds to TRBD1 (5 bases). The CDR3 length is 13 residues. V lost 6 bases and J lost 2, with 8 bases in between. Looked up from germline, CDR1 is ENHRY and CDR2 is SYGVKD. CDR3 protein: CAISSQGNQPQHF. Here the CDR3 DNA reads TGTGCCATCAGCTCACAGGGCAATCAGCCCCAGCATTTT.

This clonotype was counted a few times. The V call is TRBV12-5, the J call TRBJ1-1, with TRBD1 matching over 9 bases. The CDR3 has 12 amino acids. The germline V gene encodes CDR1 LGHNT and CDR2 FRNRAP. The DNA of the CDR3 is TGTGCCAGCCGGGGGACAGGGCATGAAGCTTTCTTT. This translates into CASRGTGHEAFF.

This clonotype was seen repeatedly, ten times or more. The V and J genes are TRBV29-1 and TRBJ2-7; the match to TRBD2 covers 10 bases. Trimming removed 6 bases from V and 7 bases from J; junction bases left unmatched: 9. CDR1 and CDR2 from the germline V gene are SQVTM and ANQGSEA. The length of the CDR3 is 13 residues. CDR3 region: CSVRGLAVAEQYF. As DNA, the CDR3 is TGCAGCGTCCGCGGACTAGCGGTCGCGGAGCAGTACTTC.

The J gene is TRBJ2-2, the V gene TRBV7-9, with D perhaps matching TRBD2 (5 bases). Germline loops: CDR1 SEHNR, CDR2 FQNEAQ (reference sequence). V lost 2 bases to trimming and J lost 0 bases, with 7 bases between them. The CDR3 is 15 amino acids. The CDR3 loop reads CASSLIATNTGELFF. The CDR3 nucleotides are TGTGCCAGCAGCTTAATAGCGACGAACACCGGGGAGCTGTTTTTT.

This clonotype was observed many times. The chain carries TRBV20-1 and TRBJ2-3; D is ambiguous. V lost 0 bases, J lost 0 bases, and 10 bases lay in between. CDR1 is DFQATT and CDR2 is SNEGSKA in the germline V gene (reference sequence). CDR3 length equals 15 residues. In DNA form, the CDR3 reads TGCAGTGCTAGAGATTTACAATCTAGCACAGATACGCAGTATTTT. Its protein is CSARDLQSSTDTQYF.

This clonotype was observed many times. The J gene is TRBJ2-1, the V gene TRBV20-1; 7 positions match TRBD2. The CDR3 spans 17 residues. Germline-derived CDR1 and CDR2 are DFQATT and SNEGSKA (reference sequence). V lost 1 base to trimming and J lost 2 bases; unmatched junction nucleotides: 11. The CDR3 coding sequence is TGCAGTGCTAGAGCCCCCGGGACTACCCTGCCCTACAATGAGCAGTTCTTC. It codes for CSARAPGTTLPYNEQFF.

In this sample, this clonotype turned up a few times. J is TRBJ2-3 and V is TRBV7-2; D uncertain. The CDR3 sequence is 13 residues long. V was trimmed by 0 bases and J by 6 bases, leaving 7 bases between them. Germline V CDR1 and CDR2: SGHTA, FQGNSA. CDR3 amino acids: CASSLAPRDTQYF. The CDR3 region has the DNA TGTGCCAGCAGCTTAGCCCCCCGTGATACGCAGTATTTT. The variable domain in full, with the rest retrieved from reference TRBV7-2 and TRBJ2-3, is GAGVSQSPSNKVTEKGKDVELRCDPISGHTALYWYRQSLGQGLEFLIYFQGNSAPDKSGLPSDRFSAERTGGSVSTLTIQRTQQEDSAVYLCASSLAPRDTQYFGPGTRLTVL.

The gene calls are TRBV6-2 or TRBV6-3 and TRBJ2-5; TRBD1 aligns across 9 bases. J lost 4 bases, V lost 8 bases, and 5 bases had no gene match. The CDR3 consists of 13 residues. Germline CDR1 is MNHEY and CDR2 is SVGEGT. The CDR3 is CASGDRERETQYF. The CDR3 nucleotides are TGTGCCAGCGGGGACAGGGAGAGAGAGACCCAGTACTTC.